The present entry profiles one T cell receptor beta chain with its context. No antigen is known for it. The data were obtained in a study of T cell responses to AZD1222 COVID-19 vaccine. Background on the study: The analysis combined second doses at about 4 or about 12 weeks. Findings and caveats of the study: White British donors predominated, females outnumbered males, and clonal diversity was possibly underestimated.

The protocol was immunoSEQ multiplex PCR, while the TCRdb copy is restricted to in-frame clones and leaves out a portion. The sample has fewer than 130,000 clones, about four fifths seen once. The sequenced sample was peripheral blood, obtained on day 0 of AZD1222 vaccination. This sequence originates from an adult in good health.

CDR3 protein: CASSSRLNQETQYF. The CDR3, as DNA: TGTGCCAGCAGCTCGAGACTTAACCAAGAGACCCAGTACTTC. The chain carries TRBV7-2 and TRBJ2-5; D call uncertain. V shed 4 bases and J shed 0 bases, with 9 bases lying between them. Germline CDR1 is SGHTA and CDR2 is FQGNSA. The CDR3 is made up of 14 amino acids.